This T cell receptor beta chain originates from a study of T cells in pancreatic ductal adenocarcinoma. Comment on this clone: No antigen is known for it.

The repertoire was sequenced with immunoSEQ multiplex PCR; TCRdb's copy has only in-frame clones and lacks some. The sample lists around 94,000 clones, more than 90% occurring once. Notes on the study in general: Results skew toward the minority of patients with early-stage disease. Blood clonality (roughly 0.072) did not differ significantly from tumor (approximately 0.12). Tumor samples had fewer productive templates and approximately 8-fold fewer unique clonotypes than blood. Tumors hold more CD45RO+ effector T cells, which may bias toward lower diversity.

The ends were cut back, 5 bases at V and 2 bases at J, with 15 bases in the middle. The CDR3 length is 15 residues. In germline, CDR1 is MDHEN, CDR2 SYDVKM. The selected patients with pancreatic ductal adenocarcinoma had surgery but no neoadjuvant therapy. This TCR was sampled from a human donor with pancreatic ductal adenocarcinoma. The gene calls are TRBV28 and TRBJ2-5; D is unresolved. Sequenced sample: PBMCs. The CDR3 DNA follows: TGTGCCAGCAGTCAACCAACTGGGCCGCAAGAGACCCAGTACTTC. Translation: CASSQPTGPQETQYF.